This T cell receptor (beta chain) was identified in a study of cytomegalovirus exposure and HLA in healthy donors. Study-level findings and limits: Accurate prediction of HLA-A and HLA-B alleles (for most subjects) was reportedly achieved from TCR beta sequences. Three CMV-associated chains proved CMV antigen-specific in vitro. Cytomegalovirus status was reportedly diagnosed by the classifier with high specificity and sensitivity. As a later analysis showed, a missense DCLRE1C variant was linked to trimming of TCR beta V- and J-genes.

CDR3 size: 11 residues. Germline CDR1 SGHNT, CDR2 YENEEA. V gave up 5 bases and J gave up 5 bases, with 5 bases separating them. Only a few counts were recorded for this clone. Its antigen is undetermined. The study ran its PCR with 60 Vbeta and 13 Jbeta primers. Libraries were prepared by immunoSEQ multiplex PCR; TCRdb keeps only in-frame clonotypes and omits some of them. The sample shows 95,000 to 150,000 clones, around 75% of them seen only once. This receptor was taken from a man aged 25 to 40 in good health and CMV-seronegative. The V gene is TRBV11-3, the J gene TRBJ2-3; unclear D gene. Sequenced material: PBMCs. In nucleotides, the CDR3 is TGTGCCAGCAGCCCAGGAGATACGCAGTATTTT. This sequence encodes CASSPGDTQYF. Full variable domain (remainder filled in from reference TRBV11-3 and TRBJ2-3): EAGVVQSPRYKIIEKKQPVAFWCNPISGHNTLYWYLQNLGQGPELLIRYENEEAVDDSQLPKDRFSAERLKGVDSTLKIQPAELGDSAVYLCASSPGDTQYFGPGTRLTVL.